The table lists the clone carrying this TCR beta chain with a few counts. The antigen is unknown. cDNA synthesis used the whole RNA isolate, giving expressed TCRB sequences. Assay used: immunoSEQ multiplex PCR; TCRdb lists only in-frame clones, some missing. The sample includes 250,000 or so clones, roughly 22% of them seen just once. This sample stems from a study of beta chain features in type 1 diabetes. Study details: The study found patients and healthy donors alike in age, gender and cell yields. All samples together contributed 90 million to 130 million sorted cells for examination.

Every sorted population was more than 95% pure. The study's findings and limits: The study found moderately but significantly shorter TCRB CDR3s in all four CD4+ subsets of Type 1 diabetes patients. Researchers cautioned that cDNA sequencing could over-represent cells with high TCR expression.

Losses at the gene ends were 4 bases for V and 6 bases for J; bases not matched to a gene: 5. This CDR3 is built from 13 residues. The V gene's germline CDR1 is SGHDT and CDR2 YYEEEE. The sample comprised naive CD4+ T cells from blood. The TCR comes from a woman between 40 and 55 years old with type 1 diabetes. The V gene is TRBV5-6, the J gene TRBJ2-3; 7 bases fit TRBD2. The CDR3 spells CASSPGGMDTQYF. The DNA of the CDR3 is TGTGCCAGCAGCCCCGGGGGGATGGATACGCAGTATTTT.